This T cell receptor (beta chain) was retrieved from a study of shared T cell receptors in the human thymus. Germline values: CDR1 LGHNA, CDR2 YSLEER. The CDR3 consists of 13 residues. The V and J ends lost 3 bases and 7 bases respectively, with 13 bases between them. Assay used: immunoSEQ multiplex PCR; TCRdb lists only in-frame clones, some missing. The repertoire holds over 450,000 clones, with approximately 78% as singletons. These data were also filed under a second study, of human thymus T cells. That source reports: It was from resections taken during corrective heart surgery that the thymus tissue came.

This TCR derives from a boy under two years old with a congenital heart defect. The rearrangement uses TRBV4-3 and TRBJ2-7; D remains unclear. The sample was thymocytes. The CDR3 bases are TGCGCCAGCAGCCAGGCACAAGCGAGGGAGCAGTACTTC. This gives the protein CASSQAQAREQYF.